This T cell receptor (beta chain) is drawn from a study of molecular identifiers for immune sequencing clone quantification. TCRdb passed the PCR reads through MiXCR, listing each CDR3 protein once. The sample contains 400,000 to 600,000 distinct CDR3 sequences, 20% to 25% of which appear only once. Losses at the gene ends were 1 base for V and 4 bases for J; bases not matched to a gene: 20. The CDR3 has 20 residues. Germline CDR1 MDHEN, CDR2 SYDVKM. This clonotype was found many times. The chain uses TRBV28 and TRBJ2-7; 9 bases map to TRBD2. Sequenced input: naive CD8+ T cells from blood, with Jurkat cell RNA spiked in. Subset reported: FACS-sorted CD8+CD4-CCR7+CD45RA+ naive T cells. This receptor was obtained from a human donor in good health. Some libraries in this study had Jurkat cell RNA spiked in. Written as DNA, the CDR3 is TGTGCCAGCAGTTTATCGCCGGGTAGCGGGAGTTGGGATACGGGTTACGAGCAGTACTTC. It is translated as CASSLSPGSGSWDTGYEQYF.